This T cell receptor (beta chain) came from a study of T cells expressing NK-cell markers. Whole-study context: Within the sequenced cohort of eight donors, seven exhibited HCMV seropositivity and one was seronegative.

TCRdb re-called the 5' RACE reads and gives one entry per CDR3 protein, without DNA. The listing records about 550,000 distinct CDR3 sequences. Germline-derived CDR1 and CDR2 are MGHRA and YSYEKL. CDR3 size: 17 residues. A word on this clonotype: Its matching antigen is unknown.

Study-level points and caveats: In a group of several donors, dominant NKG2C+ clonotypes represented about 1.0-8% of CD8+ T cells.

Sequencing was performed on blood T cells: a sorted CD56 or NKG2C T cell subset, CD4+ or CD8+ T cells, or bulk PBMC T cells (not recorded which). This TCR came from a man aged 18 to 29 in good health. This chain links TRBV4-1 with TRBJ2-3; TCRdb picks TRBD2, but there is no DNA to check that call. The CDR3 spells CASSQSTSGRFTDTQYF.